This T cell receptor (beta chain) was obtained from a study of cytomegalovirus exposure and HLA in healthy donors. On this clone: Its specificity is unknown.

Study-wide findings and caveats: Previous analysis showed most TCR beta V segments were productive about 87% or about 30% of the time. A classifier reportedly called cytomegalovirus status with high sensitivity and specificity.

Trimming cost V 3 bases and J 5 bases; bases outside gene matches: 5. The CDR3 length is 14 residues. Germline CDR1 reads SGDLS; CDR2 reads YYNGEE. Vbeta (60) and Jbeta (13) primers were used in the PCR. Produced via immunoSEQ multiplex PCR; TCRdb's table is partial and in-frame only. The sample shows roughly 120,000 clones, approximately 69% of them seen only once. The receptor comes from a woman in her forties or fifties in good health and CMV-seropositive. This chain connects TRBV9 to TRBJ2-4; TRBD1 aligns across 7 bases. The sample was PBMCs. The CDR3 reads CASSATGTENIQYF. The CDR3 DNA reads TGTGCCAGCAGCGCAACCGGGACAGAAAACATTCAGTACTTC.